This passage covers 6 T cell receptor beta chains from one sample sequenced in a study of response to subunit inactivated influenza vaccine. MiXCR was run by TCRdb on the RT-PCR reads, yielding one entry per CDR3 protein. The sample carries 450,000 to 550,000 distinct CDR3 sequences, about 25% recorded once. The sample consisted of CD4+ T cells sorted from PBMCs, taken more than 4 days after vaccination. These receptors were obtained from a man between 50 and 59 years old who received an inactivated influenza vaccine.

The CDR3 DNA sequence: TGTGCCAGCAGCCAAGGACTAGCGGGCTCTGAGCAGTTCTTC. The encoded protein is CASSQGLAGSEQFF. The chain links TRBV3-1 to TRBJ2-1, with 10 positions matching TRBD2. Germline CDR1 and CDR2: LGHDT and YNNKEL (reference sequence). The CDR3 runs to 14 residues. Unmatched junction bases numbered 3, after V lost 1 base and J lost 9 bases.

The chain employs TRBV6-5 and TRBJ1-3; possibly TRBD1 for D (5 bases). Deletions cut 2 bases from V and 0 bases from J, with 11 bases between. This CDR3 spans 16 amino acids. Germline CDR1 reads MNHEY; CDR2 reads SVGAGI. The chain's CDR3 is CASSYGTPGSGNTIYF. The CDR3 coding sequence is TGTGCCAGCAGTTACGGGACCCCGGGCTCTGGAAACACCATATATTTT.

The chain links TRBV12-3 or TRBV12-4 to TRBJ2-2, with 8 bases that match TRBD2. The V gene end was trimmed by 6 bases and the J gene end by 2 bases; junction bases not matched to a gene: 2. This CDR3 is 14 amino acids long. CDR3 residues: CASRRGVNTGELFF. DNA of the CDR3: TGTGCCAGCAGGCGGGGGGTCAACACCGGGGAGCTGTTTTTT.

There are a few counts of this clonotype. This chain links TRBV12-3 or TRBV12-4 with TRBJ2-7; no clear D. Trimming cost V 5 bases and J 3 bases, with 8 bases left between them. The CDR3 spans 12 residues. CDR3 sequence reads: CASSATIYEQYF. CDR3 in DNA: TGTGCCAGCAGTGCCACTATCTACGAGCAGTACTTC.

The rearrangement links TRBV5-6 to TRBJ2-6; no definite D call. The germline V gene encodes CDR1 SGHDT and CDR2 YYEEEE. The germline V and J ends were trimmed by 2 bases and 1 base, with 4 bases remaining between them. The CDR3 extends over 14 amino acids. The CDR3 spells CASSFMSGANVLTF. The CDR3 nucleotides read TGTGCCAGCAGCTTTATGTCTGGGGCCAACGTCCTGACTTTC.

This clonotype appeared once. J is TRBJ1-2 and V is TRBV12-3 or TRBV12-4, with 8 bases that match TRBD1. This CDR3 is 15 amino acids long. V dropped 5 bases and J dropped 3; count of bases not matched to a gene: 8. The CDR3 coding sequence is TGTGCCAGCAGTCCCCTCGGACAGGGCTACTATGGCTACACCTTC. It encodes CASSPLGQGYYGYTF.